Following are 17 T cell receptor beta chains from one sample sequenced in a study of cytomegalovirus exposure and HLA in healthy donors. The PCR used 60 Vbeta and 13 Jbeta primers. Profiling relied on immunoSEQ multiplex PCR, and the TCRdb table lists in-frame clones only, not all of them. The table includes over 100,000 clones, around 77% detected once. Sequenced sample: PBMCs. All receptors derive from a male donor in good health and CMV-seropositive.

This chain uses TRBV15 with TRBJ2-3; D is possibly TRBD1 (5 bases). CDR3 size: 12 residues. The ends were cut back, 3 bases at V and 5 bases at J, with 6 bases in the middle. Per germline, CDR1 LNHNV and CDR2 YYDKDF (reference sequence). The CDR3 loop reads CATSSDRDTQYF. CDR3 nucleotides: TGTGCCACCAGCAGCGACAGAGATACGCAGTATTTT.

V gene TRBV5-6 combines with J gene TRBJ2-1; possibly TRBD1 for D (5 bases). The CDR3 is 12 amino acids. Germline loops: CDR1 SGHDT, CDR2 YYEEEE. The germline V and J ends were trimmed by 2 bases and 6 bases, with 6 bases remaining between them. The CDR3: CASSLDSNEQFF. CDR3 nucleotide sequence: TGTGCCAGCAGCTTAGACAGCAATGAGCAGTTCTTC. The entire variable domain, with the rest obtained from reference TRBV5-6 and TRBJ2-1, is as follows: DAGVTQSPTHLIKTRGQQVTLRCSPKSGHDTVSWYQQALGQGPQFIFQYYEEEERQRGNFPDRFSGHQFPNYSSELNVNALLLGDSALYLCASSLDSNEQFFGPGTRLTVL.

The V and J genes are TRBV28 and TRBJ2-2, with TRBD1 identical over 7 bases. Losses at the gene ends were 6 bases for V and 3 bases for J; bases not matched to a gene: 7. CDR1 is MDHEN and CDR2 is SYDVKM in the germline V gene. The CDR3 has 15 amino acids. CDR3 sequence: CASSPGQTYTGELFF. CDR3 nucleotides: TGTGCCAGCAGCCCGGGACAGACATACACCGGGGAGCTGTTTTTT.

The chain links TRBV5-4 to TRBJ2-7, with 10 bases matching TRBD1. The germline V gene encodes CDR1 SGHNT and CDR2 YYREEE (reference sequence). Losses at the gene ends were 4 bases for V and 6 bases for J; bases not matched to a gene: 1. The CDR3 has 12 residues. CDR3 residues: CASSRTGGEQYF. The CDR3, as DNA: TGTGCCAGCAGCCGGACAGGGGGCGAGCAGTACTTC.

This clone was recorded a few times. This chain joins TRBV6-1 and TRBJ1-1; a weak D match, TRBD1 (6 bases). Germline loops: CDR1 MNHNS, CDR2 SASEGT. This CDR3 is 13 amino acids long. V was shortened by 5 bases and J by 3 bases, with 10 bases between the two germline ends. The CDR3: CASSSGEYTEAFF. As DNA, the CDR3 is TGTGCCAGCAGTTCAGGGGAGTACACTGAAGCTTTCTTT.

J is TRBJ2-1 and V is TRBV19, with D unresolved. The V end lost 4 bases, the J end lost 0 bases, and 4 bases lay between the germline ends. The CDR3 loop spans 13 amino acids. Germline V CDR1 and CDR2: LNHDA, SQIVND (reference sequence). CDR3 residues: CASSSGSYNEQFF. Written as DNA, the CDR3 is TGTGCCAGTAGTAGCGGCTCCTACAATGAGCAGTTCTTC.

The J gene is TRBJ1-6, the V gene TRBV27, with TRBD1 matching over 9 bases. This CDR3 comprises 15 residues. CDR1 is MNHEY, CDR2 SMNVEV, per germline (reference sequence). Trimming took 2 bases from V and 7 from J; bases not matched to a gene: 3. CDR3 protein: CASSLLGTGNSPLHF. CDR3 DNA sequence: TGTGCCAGCAGTTTACTAGGGACAGGGAATTCACCCCTCCACTTT.

The chain links TRBV5-1 to TRBJ2-3; the D is unclear. The CDR3 loop spans 15 amino acids. Looked up from germline, CDR1 is SGHRS and CDR2 is YFSETQ. The V end was cut by 5 bases, the J end by 2 bases, with 15 bases between. CDR3 amino acids: CASRSLALATDTQYF. CDR3 DNA: TGCGCCAGCAGGTCCTTAGCCCTGGCCACAGATACGCAGTATTTT.

V gene TRBV11-2 combines with J gene TRBJ2-1, with 8 bases fitting TRBD1. The CDR3 spans 13 residues. The germline gives CDR1 SGHAT, CDR2 FQNNGV. V was clipped by 5 bases and J by 6 bases; unmatched bases: 3. CDR3 sequence reads: CASSATGVNEQFF. DNA for the CDR3: TGTGCCAGCAGCGCGACAGGGGTCAATGAGCAGTTCTTC.

This sequence joins TRBV5-1 and TRBJ2-2, with D perhaps TRBD1 (5 bases). The CDR3 has 14 residues. Between the trimmed V and J ends, which lost 6 bases and 2 bases, there was a span of 11 bases. Germline CDR1 SGHRS, CDR2 YFSETQ. The CDR3 DNA is TGCGCCAGCACACTGACAGTTAACACCGGGGAGCTGTTTTTT. Protein product: CASTLTVNTGELFF.

The chain combines TRBV9 with TRBJ2-1; 13 bases align to TRBD2. Per the germline V gene, CDR1 is SGDLS and CDR2 is YYNGEE. The CDR3 extends over 16 amino acids. Trimming at V came to 3 bases and at J to 2 bases, leaving 2 bases not matched to a gene. This CDR3 is CASSGLAGGTYNEQFF. The CDR3 nucleotides read TGTGCCAGCAGCGGACTAGCGGGAGGTACCTACAATGAGCAGTTCTTC.

The genes are TRBV6-5 and TRBJ1-4; 7 bases map to TRBD1. Germline V gives CDR1 MNHEY, CDR2 SVGAGI. The CDR3 loop spans 13 amino acids. V shed 8 bases, J shed 5 bases, and the junction held 5 bases outside the gene matches. This CDR3 is CASSGTANEKLFF. The CDR3 nucleotides are TGTGCCAGCTCCGGGACAGCAAATGAAAAACTGTTTTTT.

The rearrangement joins TRBV28 to TRBJ1-2; a possible D gene is TRBD1 (6 bases). The germline V gene encodes CDR1 MDHEN and CDR2 SYDVKM. This CDR3 has 15 amino acids. V dropped 5 bases and J dropped 6 bases, with 19 bases sitting between them. As DNA, the CDR3 is TGTGCCAGCAGTCCCCTCGGACAGATTTTGGATGGCTACACCTTC. This encodes CASSPLGQILDGYTF.

The chain carries TRBV7-2 and TRBJ1-2; 7 bases align to TRBD1. V shed 2 bases, J shed 6 bases, and the junction held 6 bases outside the gene matches. The CDR3 is 14 amino acids. CDR1 SGHTA and CDR2 FQGNSA come from the germline V gene. CDR3 DNA: TGTGCCAGCAGCTTAAAATCGACAGGGAATGGCTACACCTTC. It encodes CASSLKSTGNGYTF.

The rearrangement uses TRBV2 and TRBJ2-7; tentative D call: TRBD1 (6 bases). The CDR3 spans 12 residues. Per germline, CDR1 SNHLY and CDR2 FYNNEI. V lost 6 bases to trimming and J lost 4 bases, with 10 bases between them. DNA for the CDR3: TGTGCCAGCAGGAGACAGGAATACGAGCAGTACTTC. As protein: CASRRQEYEQYF.

The gene calls are TRBV5-1 and TRBJ2-7, with D tentatively TRBD2 (6 bases). CDR3 size: 14 residues. V lost 6 bases to trimming and J lost 2 bases, with 15 bases between them. Germline CDR1 is SGHRS and CDR2 is YFSETQ. CDR3 nucleotides: TGCGCCAGCAATGACGGACCGGGAGCCTACGAGCAGTACTTC. It specifies CASNDGPGAYEQYF. Filled out from reference TRBV5-1 and TRBJ2-7, the complete variable domain reads KAGVTQTPRYLIKTRGQQVTLSCSPISGHRSVSWYQQTPGQGLQFLFEYFSETQRNKGNFPGRFSGRQFSNSRSEMNVSTLELGDSALYLCASNDGPGAYEQYFGPGTRLTVT.

V and J are TRBV19 and TRBJ2-7; 7 bases agree with TRBD1. The CDR3 has 12 residues. Germline CDR1 LNHDA, CDR2 SQIVND (reference sequence). V lost 5 bases to trimming and J lost 5 bases; unmatched junction nucleotides: 3. The CDR3, as DNA: TGTGCCAGTAGTCCGACAGGGCACGAGCAGTACTTC. Its protein is CASSPTGHEQYF.